These 15 T cell receptor beta chains were sequenced from one sample in a study of blood T cell repertoires in COVID-19. Sequenced by immunoSEQ multiplex PCR; TCRdb stores in-frame clones only, minus some. Of 150,000 to 200,000 clones in the sample, 70% to 90% were seen once. Sequenced material: PBMCs or T cells enriched from blood (not recorded which). The receptors originated from a woman in her thirties or forties in a cohort exposed to, infected with or recovered from COVID-19 (not recorded which).

J is TRBJ2-6 and V is TRBV13; 7 nucleotides align to TRBD1. After removal of 5 bases from V and 1 base from J, the junction contained 5 bases not matched to a gene. From germline, CDR1 is PRHDT and CDR2 FYEKMQ (reference sequence). This CDR3 spans 16 amino acids. The CDR3: CASSPTGNSGANVLTF. The CDR3 coding sequence is TGTGCCAGCAGCCCGACAGGGAATTCTGGGGCCAACGTCCTGACTTTC.

The chain is built from TRBV6-2 or TRBV6-3 and TRBJ2-2, with a possible D match to TRBD2 (6 bases). V was pared by 7 bases and J by 7 bases, with 19 bases between. The germline V gene has CDR1 MNHEY and CDR2 SVGEGT. The CDR3 is made up of 15 amino acids. This chain's CDR3 is CASTPSGRENGELFF. The CDR3 DNA is TGTGCCAGCACCCCAAGCGGCCGGGAGAACGGGGAGCTGTTTTTT.

The chain recombines TRBV28 with TRBJ1-1, with 7 bases fitting TRBD1. Germline CDR1 is MDHEN and CDR2 is SYDVKM. The CDR3 loop spans 15 amino acids. J was trimmed by 1 base and V by 5 bases; bases with no gene match: 7. The CDR3, as DNA: TGTGCCAGCAGTCCCGACAGGGAGGCGAACACTGAAGCTTTCTTT. Protein: CASSPDREANTEAFF.

The V and J genes are TRBV4-1 and TRBJ2-7, with D possibly being TRBD2 (5 bases). The germline V gene encodes CDR1 MGHRA and CDR2 YSYEKL. The CDR3 extends over 14 amino acids. V lost 8 bases and J lost 5, with 19 bases in between. CDR3 residues: CASLYDEGLHEQYF. DNA of the CDR3: TGCGCCAGCTTGTATGACGAGGGTCTCCACGAGCAGTACTTC.

The V call is TRBV11-2, the J call TRBJ1-2, with D maybe TRBD1 (6 bases). Trimming pared 6 bases from V and 2 bases from J, leaving 13 bases between. The CDR3 contains 14 residues. Per germline, CDR1 SGHAT and CDR2 FQNNGV. The CDR3, as DNA: TGTGCCAGCAGTTCCACAGGGTCAAACTATGGCTACACCTTC. It codes for CASSSTGSNYGYTF.

The CDR3 loop is CASSQEGGRNYGYTF. The DNA of the CDR3 is TGTGCCAGCAGCCAAGAGGGGGGGCGAAACTATGGCTACACCTTC. The rearrangement joins TRBV4-2 to TRBJ1-2, with a weak D call TRBD1 (6 bases). The V and J ends lost 0 bases and 2 bases respectively, with 10 bases between them. Looked up from germline, CDR1 is LGHNA and CDR2 is YNFKEQ. CDR3 length: 15 residues.

The chain is built from TRBV5-1 and TRBJ2-5; D not resolved. The CDR3 covers 12 residues. The ends were cut back, 4 bases at V and 0 bases at J, with 4 bases in the middle. CDR1 is SGHRS and CDR2 is YFSETQ in the germline V gene. The chain's CDR3 is CASSEDQETQYF. The DNA of the CDR3 is TGCGCCAGCAGCGAGGACCAAGAGACCCAGTACTTC.

This chain links TRBV6-1 with TRBJ2-3; a weak D match, TRBD2 (5 bases). The CDR3 sequence is 13 residues long. CDR1 is MNHNS, CDR2 SASEGT, per germline. Trimming pared 1 base from V and 7 bases from J, leaving 9 bases between. CDR3 nucleotides: TGTGCCAGCAGTGAAGTCCGGGGATATACGCAGTATTTT. This codes for CASSEVRGYTQYF.

This chain joins TRBV30 and TRBJ1-6; no clear D. The CDR3 runs 16 residues. Germline CDR1 is GTSNPN and CDR2 is SVGIG (reference sequence). V shed 2 bases and J shed 2 bases, with 13 bases lying between them. The CDR3 is CAWSPLVGAYNSPLHF. The CDR3 coding sequence is TGTGCCTGGAGTCCCCTCGTCGGGGCCTATAATTCACCCCTCCACTTT.

The chain employs TRBV6-2 or TRBV6-3 and TRBJ1-2; D is possibly TRBD1 (5 bases). Between the trimmed V and J ends, which lost 6 bases and 2 bases, there was a span of 22 bases. This CDR3 is built from 17 residues. Germline V CDR1 and CDR2: MNHEY, SVGEGT. CDR3 DNA: TGTGCCAGCAGCCCTACCAGTCCGGGACGGGGGAACTATGGCTACACCTTC. The encoded protein is CASSPTSPGRGNYGYTF.

The chain couples TRBV5-6 to TRBJ2-7, with TRBD1 matching over 7 bases. The V gene end was trimmed by 4 bases and the J gene end by 3 bases; junction bases not matched to a gene: 1. The CDR3 has 12 residues. In germline, CDR1 is SGHDT, CDR2 YYEEEE. The CDR3 protein is CASSGDSYEQYF. The DNA of the CDR3 is TGTGCCAGCAGCGGGGACAGCTACGAGCAGTACTTC.

The chain uses TRBV11-2 and TRBJ2-7; tentative D call: TRBD2 (7 bases). Looked up from germline, CDR1 is SGHAT and CDR2 is FQNNGV. CDR3 length: 16 amino acids. The germline V and J ends were trimmed by 4 bases and 7 bases, with 23 bases remaining between them. The CDR3 loop is CASSSGEGVLPGEQYF. CDR3 in DNA: TGTGCCAGCAGCTCCGGGGAGGGGGTCCTACCGGGGGAGCAGTACTTC.

This clone appeared once. This chain uses TRBV5-6 with TRBJ1-2; TRBD1 might be the D (5 bases). There are 12 residues in the CDR3. V was clipped by 2 bases and J by 10 bases, with 12 bases between them. Germline lookup yields CDR1 SGHDT and CDR2 YYEEEE. The CDR3, as DNA: TGTGCCAGCAGCTTACCCCAGGGTGCCTACACCTTC. This codes for CASSLPQGAYTF.

The rearrangement links TRBV27 to TRBJ1-2; D possibly corresponds to TRBD1 (6 bases). In germline, CDR1 is MNHEY, CDR2 SMNVEV (reference sequence). The V end was cut by 4 bases, the J end by 3 bases, with 18 bases between. The CDR3 sequence is 16 residues long. CDR3 amino acids: CASSSLRTATYYGYTF. CDR3 DNA: TGTGCCAGCAGTTCCCTTAGGACAGCTACGTACTATGGCTACACCTTC.

The gene calls are TRBV5-1 and TRBJ2-7; possible D gene TRBD1, 6 bases. CDR3 size: 13 residues. Trimming took off 1 base at V and 5 bases at J, with 10 bases between the two ends. Germline values: CDR1 SGHRS, CDR2 YFSETQ. CDR3 nucleotide sequence: TGCGCCAGCAGCTTGCGACAGGCCAACGAGCAGTACTTC. It specifies CASSLRQANEQYF.